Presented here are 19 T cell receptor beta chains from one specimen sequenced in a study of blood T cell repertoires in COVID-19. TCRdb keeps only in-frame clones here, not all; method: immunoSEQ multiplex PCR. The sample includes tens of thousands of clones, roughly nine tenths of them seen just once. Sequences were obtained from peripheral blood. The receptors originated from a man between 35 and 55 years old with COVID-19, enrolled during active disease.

The CDR3 is CASTSGGSGNTIYF. The CDR3 DNA follows: TGTGCCAGCACCTCGGGGGGGTCCGGAAACACCATATATTTT. The chain recombines TRBV28 with TRBJ1-3; the D gene is possibly TRBD1 (5 bases). V lost 7 bases, J lost 4 bases, and 14 bases lay in between. The CDR3 extends over 14 amino acids. Germline CDR1 is MDHEN and CDR2 is SYDVKM.

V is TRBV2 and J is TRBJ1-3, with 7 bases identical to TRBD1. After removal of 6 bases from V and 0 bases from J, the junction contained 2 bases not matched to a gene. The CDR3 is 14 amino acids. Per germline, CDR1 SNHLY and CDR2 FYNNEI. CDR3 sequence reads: CASRRDSSGNTIYF. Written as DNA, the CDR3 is TGTGCCAGCAGGAGGGACAGCTCTGGAAACACCATATATTTT.

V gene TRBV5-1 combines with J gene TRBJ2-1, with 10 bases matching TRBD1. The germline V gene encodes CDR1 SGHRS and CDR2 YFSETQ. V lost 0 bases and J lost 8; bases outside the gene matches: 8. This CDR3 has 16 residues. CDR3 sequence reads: CASSLAVSGTGDEQFF. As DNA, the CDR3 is TGCGCCAGCAGCTTGGCCGTTTCAGGGACAGGGGATGAGCAGTTCTTC.

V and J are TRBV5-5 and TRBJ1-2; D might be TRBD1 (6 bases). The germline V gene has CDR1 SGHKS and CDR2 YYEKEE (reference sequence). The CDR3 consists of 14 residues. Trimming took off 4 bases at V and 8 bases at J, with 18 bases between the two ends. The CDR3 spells CASSTNQGRGGYTF. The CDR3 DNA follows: TGTGCCAGCAGCACGAATCAGGGGAGAGGGGGCTACACCTTC.

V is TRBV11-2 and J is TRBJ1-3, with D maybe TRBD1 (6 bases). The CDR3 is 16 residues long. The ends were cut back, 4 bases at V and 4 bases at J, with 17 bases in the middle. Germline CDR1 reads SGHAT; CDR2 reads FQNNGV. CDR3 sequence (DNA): TGTGCCAGCAGCTCACAGGGACCCCGCTTCGGAAACACCATATATTTT. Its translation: CASSSQGPRFGNTIYF. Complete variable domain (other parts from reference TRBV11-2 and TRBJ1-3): EAGVAQSPRYKIIEKRQSVAFWCNPISGHATLYWYQQILGQGPKLLIQFQNNGVVDDSQLPKDRFSAERLKGVDSTLKIQPAKLEDSAVYLCASSSQGPRFGNTIYFGEGSWLTVV.

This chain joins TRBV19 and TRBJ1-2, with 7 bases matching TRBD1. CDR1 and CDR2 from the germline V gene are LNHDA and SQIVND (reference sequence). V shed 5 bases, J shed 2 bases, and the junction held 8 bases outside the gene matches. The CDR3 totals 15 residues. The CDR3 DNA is TGTGCCAGTAGTTTTCCATTACAGGGGAACTATGGCTACACCTTC. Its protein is CASSFPLQGNYGYTF.

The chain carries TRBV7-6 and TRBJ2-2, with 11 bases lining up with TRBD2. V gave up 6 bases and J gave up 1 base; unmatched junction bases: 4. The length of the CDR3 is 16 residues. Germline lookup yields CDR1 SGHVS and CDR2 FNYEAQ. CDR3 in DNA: TGTGCCAGCAGTGAGCTAGCGGGGGGGAACACCGGGGAGCTGTTTTTT. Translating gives CASSELAGGNTGELFF.

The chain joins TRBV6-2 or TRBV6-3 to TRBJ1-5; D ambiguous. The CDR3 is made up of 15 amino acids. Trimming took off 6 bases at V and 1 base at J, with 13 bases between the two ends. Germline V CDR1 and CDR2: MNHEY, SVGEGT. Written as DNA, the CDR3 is TGTGCCAGCAGCTCAGGTTCCCCAAGCAATCAGCCCCAGCATTTT. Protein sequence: CASSSGSPSNQPQHF.

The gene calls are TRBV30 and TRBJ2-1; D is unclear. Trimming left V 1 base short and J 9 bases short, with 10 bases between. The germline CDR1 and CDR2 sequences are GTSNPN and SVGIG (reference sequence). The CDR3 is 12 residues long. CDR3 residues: CAWSEQVGEQFF. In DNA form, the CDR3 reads TGTGCCTGGAGTGAGCAGGTCGGTGAGCAGTTCTTC.

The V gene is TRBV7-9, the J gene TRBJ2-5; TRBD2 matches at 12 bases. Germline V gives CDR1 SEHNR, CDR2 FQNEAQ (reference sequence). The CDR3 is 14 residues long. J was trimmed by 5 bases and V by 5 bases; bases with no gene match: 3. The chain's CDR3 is CASSRTSGEETQYF. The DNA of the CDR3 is TGTGCCAGCAGCCGGACTAGCGGGGAGGAGACCCAGTACTTC.

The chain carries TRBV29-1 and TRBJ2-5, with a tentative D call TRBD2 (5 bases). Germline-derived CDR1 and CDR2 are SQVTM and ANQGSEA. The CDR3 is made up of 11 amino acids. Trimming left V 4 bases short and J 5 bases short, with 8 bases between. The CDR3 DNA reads TGCAGCGTTGCTCGAGGGGAGACCCAGTACTTC. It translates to CSVARGETQYF.

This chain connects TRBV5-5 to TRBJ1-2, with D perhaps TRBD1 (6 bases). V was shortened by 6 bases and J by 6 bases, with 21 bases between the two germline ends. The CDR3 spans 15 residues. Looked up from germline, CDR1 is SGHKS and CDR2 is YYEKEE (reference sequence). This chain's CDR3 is CASTGTGTPINGYTF. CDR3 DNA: TGTGCCAGCACCGGAACCGGGACACCCATTAATGGCTACACCTTC.

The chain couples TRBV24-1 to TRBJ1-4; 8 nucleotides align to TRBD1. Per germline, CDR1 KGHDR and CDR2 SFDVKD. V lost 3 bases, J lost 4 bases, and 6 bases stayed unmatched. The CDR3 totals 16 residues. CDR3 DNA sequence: TGTGCCACCAGTGATATCCGGACAGGGCTTAATGAAAAACTGTTTTTT. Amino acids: CATSDIRTGLNEKLFF.

This CDR3 is CAWRARSPGGNNEQFF. CDR3 coding DNA: TGTGCCTGGAGAGCCCGAAGTCCCGGCGGGAACAATGAGCAGTTCTTC. The V call is TRBV30, the J call TRBJ2-1; possibly TRBD2 for D (6 bases). The germline V and J ends were trimmed by 3 bases and 5 bases, with 20 bases remaining between them. CDR3 length equals 16 residues. Germline V gives CDR1 GTSNPN, CDR2 SVGIG (reference sequence).

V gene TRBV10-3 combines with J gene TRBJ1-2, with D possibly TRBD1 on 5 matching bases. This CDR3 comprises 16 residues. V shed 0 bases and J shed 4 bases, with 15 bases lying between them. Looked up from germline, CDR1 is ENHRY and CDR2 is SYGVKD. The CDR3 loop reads CAISESFGQGGYGYTF. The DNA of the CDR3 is TGTGCCATCAGTGAGTCGTTCGGGCAGGGCGGCTATGGCTACACCTTC.

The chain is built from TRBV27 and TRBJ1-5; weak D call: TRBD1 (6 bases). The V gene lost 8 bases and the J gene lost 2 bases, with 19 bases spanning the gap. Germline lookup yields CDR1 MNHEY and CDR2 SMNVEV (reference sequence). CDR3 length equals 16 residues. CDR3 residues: CASGITGLVGNQPQHF. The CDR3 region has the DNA TGTGCCAGCGGAATTACAGGGTTGGTAGGCAATCAGCCCCAGCATTTT.

The CDR3, as DNA: TGTGCCAGTAGTCCTCGGGACACCTTAAGCGGCTACACCTTC. As protein: CASSPRDTLSGYTF. The V gene is TRBV19, the J gene TRBJ1-2; D is possibly TRBD1 (6 bases). CDR1 is LNHDA, CDR2 SQIVND, per germline (reference sequence). The length of the CDR3 is 14 residues. V lost 5 bases and J lost 8, with 18 bases in between. The whole variable domain, remainder taken from reference TRBV19 and TRBJ1-2, is DGGITQSPKYLFRKEGQNVTLSCEQNLNHDAMYWYRQDPGQGLRLIYYSQIVNDFQKGDIAEGYSVSREKKESFPLTVTSAQKNPTAFYLCASSPRDTLSGYTFGSGTRLTVV.

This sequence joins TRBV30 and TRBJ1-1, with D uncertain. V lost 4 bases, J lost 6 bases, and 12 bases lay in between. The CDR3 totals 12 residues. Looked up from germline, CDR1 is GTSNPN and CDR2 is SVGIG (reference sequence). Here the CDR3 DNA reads TGTGCCTGGAAGAGGGCCGGGGCTGAAGCTTTCTTT. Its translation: CAWKRAGAEAFF.

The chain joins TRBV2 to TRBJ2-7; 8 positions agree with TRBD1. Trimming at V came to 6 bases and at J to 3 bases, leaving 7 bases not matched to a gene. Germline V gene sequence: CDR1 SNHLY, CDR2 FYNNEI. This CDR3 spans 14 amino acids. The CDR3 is CASRAGTGVYEQYF. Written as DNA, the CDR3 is TGTGCCAGCAGGGCCGGGACAGGAGTCTACGAGCAGTACTTC.